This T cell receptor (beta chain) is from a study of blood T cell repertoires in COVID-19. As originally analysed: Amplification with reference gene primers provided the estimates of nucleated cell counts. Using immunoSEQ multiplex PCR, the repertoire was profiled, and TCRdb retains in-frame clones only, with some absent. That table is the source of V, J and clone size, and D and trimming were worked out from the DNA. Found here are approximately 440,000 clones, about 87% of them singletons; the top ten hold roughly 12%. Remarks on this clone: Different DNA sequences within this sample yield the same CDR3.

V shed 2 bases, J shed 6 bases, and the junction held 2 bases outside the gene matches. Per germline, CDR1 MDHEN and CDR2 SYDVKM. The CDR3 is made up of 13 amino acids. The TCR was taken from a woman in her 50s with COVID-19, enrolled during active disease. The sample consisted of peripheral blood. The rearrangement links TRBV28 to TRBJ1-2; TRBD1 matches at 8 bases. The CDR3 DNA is TGTGCCAGCAGTTTACAGGGGGCGCATGGCTACACCTTC. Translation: CASSLQGAHGYTF.